This T cell receptor (beta chain) was sequenced in a study of T-cell reconstitution after alpha-beta-depleted transplantation in children. Study-level points and caveats: T cells produced anew were the main source of T-cell counts and diversity one year after transplant. Several hundred rapidly expanded clones from non-depleted graft cells reportedly supplied alpha-beta T cells about two months post-transplant.

Germline values: CDR1 MNHEY, CDR2 SVGAGI. V dropped 0 bases and J dropped 4 bases, with 12 bases sitting between them. This CDR3 is 15 amino acids long. Preparing the TCRbeta library involved the use of unique molecular identifiers. TCRdb itself ran the PCR reads through MiXCR, one entry per CDR3 protein. The sample holds 800,000 to 1,000,000 distinct CDR3 sequences, about 26% seen once. As to this clonotype: Antigen: not known.

This chain uses TRBV6-5 with TRBJ1-2; possible D gene TRBD1, 6 bases. The sequence came from a boy in the first two years of life who had a stem cell transplant for SCID, so the T cells may come from the graft donor. Source: PBMCs, mostly from graft donor cells, taken 360 days after TCRalphabeta/CD19-depleted stem cell transplant. The DNA of the CDR3 is TGTGCCAGCAGTTACTCGGGGGGGCAGGGCTATGGCTACACCTTC. This translates into CASSYSGGQGYGYTF.